Listed here is a single T cell receptor (beta chain). This sample stems from a study of T cell responses to AZD1222 COVID-19 vaccine. The germline CDR1 and CDR2 sequences are KGHSH and LQKENI. The V and J ends lost 3 bases and 4 bases, in that order; junction bases with no gene match: 11. The CDR3 covers 17 residues. TCRdb's copy holds only in-frame clones and misses some; the assay was immunoSEQ multiplex PCR. The table has 110,000 to 150,000 clones, more than 85% seen once. The source is an adult in good health. The material was peripheral blood, obtained on day 0 of AZD1222 vaccination. V usage is TRBV18 and J usage is TRBJ1-2; 10 nucleotides align to TRBD1. CDR3 sequence (DNA): TGTGCCAGCTCACCCACATCCGGGACAGGGGCCGGCTATGGCTACACCTTC. Protein product: CASSPTSGTGAGYGYTF. Based on the CDR3 plus reference TRBV18 and TRBJ1-2, the full variable domain is NAGVMQNPRHLVRRRGQEARLRCSPMKGHSHVYWYRQLPEEGLKFMVYLQKENIIDESGMPKERFSAEFPKEGPSILRIQQVVRGDSAAYFCASSPTSGTGAGYGYTFGSGTRLTVV.